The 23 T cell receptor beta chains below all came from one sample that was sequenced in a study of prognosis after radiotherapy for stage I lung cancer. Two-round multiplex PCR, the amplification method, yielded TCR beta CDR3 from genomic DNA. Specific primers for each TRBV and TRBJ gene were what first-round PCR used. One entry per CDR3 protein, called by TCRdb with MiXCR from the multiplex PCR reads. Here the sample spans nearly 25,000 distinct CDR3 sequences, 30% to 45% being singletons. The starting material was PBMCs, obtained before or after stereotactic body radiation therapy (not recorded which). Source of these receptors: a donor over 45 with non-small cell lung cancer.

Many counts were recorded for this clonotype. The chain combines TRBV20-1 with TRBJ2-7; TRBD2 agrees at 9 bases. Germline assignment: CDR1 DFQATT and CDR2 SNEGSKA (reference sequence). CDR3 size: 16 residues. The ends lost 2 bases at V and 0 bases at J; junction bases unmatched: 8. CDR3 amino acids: CSARNRLADPSYEQYF. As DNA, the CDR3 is TGCAGTGCTAGAAACAGACTAGCGGATCCCTCCTACGAGCAGTACTTC.

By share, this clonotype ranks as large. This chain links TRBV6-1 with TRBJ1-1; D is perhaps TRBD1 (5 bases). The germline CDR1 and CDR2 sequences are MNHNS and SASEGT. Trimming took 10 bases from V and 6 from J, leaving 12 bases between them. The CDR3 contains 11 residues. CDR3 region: CATFQGAEAFF. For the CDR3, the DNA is TGTGCCACGTTTCAGGGCGCTGAAGCTTTCTTT.

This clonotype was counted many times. The CDR3 loop is CASSSADRGQGTEAFF. The CDR3 DNA reads TGCGCCAGCAGCTCGGCGGACAGGGGGCAAGGGACTGAAGCTTTCTTT. V gene TRBV5-1 combines with J gene TRBJ1-1; 11 bases match TRBD1. The germline V gene encodes CDR1 SGHRS and CDR2 YFSETQ. The trim removed 3 bases at V and 5 bases at J, leaving 9 bases unmatched. The CDR3 has 16 residues.

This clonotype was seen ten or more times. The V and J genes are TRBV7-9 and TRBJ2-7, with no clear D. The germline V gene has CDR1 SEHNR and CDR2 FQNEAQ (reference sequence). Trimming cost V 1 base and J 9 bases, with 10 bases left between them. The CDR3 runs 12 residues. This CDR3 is CASSLGPIMQYF. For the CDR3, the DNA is TGTGCCAGCAGCTTAGGGCCGATCATGCAGTACTTC.

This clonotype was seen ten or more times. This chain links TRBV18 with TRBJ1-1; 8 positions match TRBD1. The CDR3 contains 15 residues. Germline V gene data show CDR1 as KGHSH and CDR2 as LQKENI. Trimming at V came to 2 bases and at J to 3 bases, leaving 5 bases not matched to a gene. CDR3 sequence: CASSPGYRGDTEAFF. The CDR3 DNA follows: TGTGCCAGCTCACCAGGCTACAGGGGGGACACTGAAGCTTTCTTT. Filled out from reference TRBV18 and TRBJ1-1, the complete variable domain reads NAGVMQNPRHLVRRRGQEARLRCSPMKGHSHVYWYRQLPEEGLKFMVYLQKENIIDESGMPKERFSAEFPKEGPSILRIQQVVRGDSAAYFCASSPGYRGDTEAFFGQGTRLTVV.

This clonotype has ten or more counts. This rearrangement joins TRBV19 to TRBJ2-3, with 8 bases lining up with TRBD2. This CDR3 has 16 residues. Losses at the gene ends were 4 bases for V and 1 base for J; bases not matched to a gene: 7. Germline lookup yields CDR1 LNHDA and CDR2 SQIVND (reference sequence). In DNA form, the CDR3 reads TGTGCCAGTAGTACCCTCGGGCGGGAGGGCACAGATACGCAGTATTTT. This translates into CASSTLGREGTDTQYF.

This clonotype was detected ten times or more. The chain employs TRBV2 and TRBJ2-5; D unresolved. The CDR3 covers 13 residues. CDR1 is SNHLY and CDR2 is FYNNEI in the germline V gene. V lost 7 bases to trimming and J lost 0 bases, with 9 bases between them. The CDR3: CASKDTYQETQYF. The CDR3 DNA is TGTGCCAGCAAAGACACGTACCAAGAGACCCAGTACTTC.

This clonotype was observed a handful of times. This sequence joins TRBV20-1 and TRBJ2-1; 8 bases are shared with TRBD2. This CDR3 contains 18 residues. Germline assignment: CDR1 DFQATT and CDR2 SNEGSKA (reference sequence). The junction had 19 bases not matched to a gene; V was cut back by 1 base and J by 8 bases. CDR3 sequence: CSARGRDRSQREKYEQFF. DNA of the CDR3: TGCAGTGCTAGAGGGCGCGACAGGAGCCAGCGGGAGAAGTATGAGCAGTTCTTC.

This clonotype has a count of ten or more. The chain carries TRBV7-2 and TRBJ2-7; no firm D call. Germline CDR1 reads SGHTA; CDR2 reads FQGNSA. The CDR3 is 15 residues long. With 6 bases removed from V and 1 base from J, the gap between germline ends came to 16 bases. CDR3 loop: CASSSQGLGSYEQYF. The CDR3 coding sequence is TGTGCCAGCAGTTCTCAAGGGTTGGGGTCCTACGAGCAGTACTTC.

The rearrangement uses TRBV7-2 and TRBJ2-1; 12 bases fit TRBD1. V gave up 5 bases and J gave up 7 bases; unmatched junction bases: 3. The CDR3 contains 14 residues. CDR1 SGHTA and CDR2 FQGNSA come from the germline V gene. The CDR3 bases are TGTGCCAGCAGCCAGGGACAGGGGGCAAATGAGCAGTTCTTC. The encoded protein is CASSQGQGANEQFF. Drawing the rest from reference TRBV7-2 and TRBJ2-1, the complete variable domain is GAGVSQSPSNKVTEKGKDVELRCDPISGHTALYWYRQSLGQGLEFLIYFQGNSAPDKSGLPSDRFSAERTGGSVSTLTIQRTQQEDSAVYLCASSQGQGANEQFFGPGTRLTVL.

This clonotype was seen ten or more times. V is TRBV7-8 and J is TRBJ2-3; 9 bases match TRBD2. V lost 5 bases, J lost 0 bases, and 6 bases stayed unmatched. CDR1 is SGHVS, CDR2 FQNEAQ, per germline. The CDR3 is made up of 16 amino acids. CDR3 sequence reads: CASSPKTSGSTDTQYF. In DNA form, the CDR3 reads TGTGCCAGCAGCCCTAAAACTAGCGGGAGCACAGATACGCAGTATTTT.

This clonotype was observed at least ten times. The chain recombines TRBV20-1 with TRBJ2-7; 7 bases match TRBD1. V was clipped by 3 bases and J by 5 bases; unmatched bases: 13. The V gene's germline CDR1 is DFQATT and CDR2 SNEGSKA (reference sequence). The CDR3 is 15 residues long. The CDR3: CSARVPHRGGDEQYF. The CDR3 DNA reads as TGCAGTGCTAGGGTGCCCCACCGAGGGGGCGACGAGCAGTACTTC.

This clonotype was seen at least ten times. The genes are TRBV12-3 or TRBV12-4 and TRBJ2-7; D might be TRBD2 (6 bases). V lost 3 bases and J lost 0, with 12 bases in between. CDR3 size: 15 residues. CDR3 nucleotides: TGTGCCAGCAGTTTGGTCGGGGGACTCTCCTACGAGCAGTACTTC. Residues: CASSLVGGLSYEQYF.

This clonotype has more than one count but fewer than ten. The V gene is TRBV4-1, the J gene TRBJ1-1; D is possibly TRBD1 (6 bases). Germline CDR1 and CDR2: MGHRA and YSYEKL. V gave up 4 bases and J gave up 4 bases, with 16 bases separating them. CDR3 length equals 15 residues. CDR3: CASSPAGGGGTEAFF. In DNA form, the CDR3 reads TGCGCCAGCAGCCCAGCTGGGGGAGGGGGCACTGAAGCTTTCTTT.

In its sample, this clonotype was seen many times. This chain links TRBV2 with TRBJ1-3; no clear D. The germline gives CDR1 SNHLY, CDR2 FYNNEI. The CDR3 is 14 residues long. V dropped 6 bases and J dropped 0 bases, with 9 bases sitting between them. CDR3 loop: CASSPGYSGNTIYF. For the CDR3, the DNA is TGTGCCAGCAGCCCGGGCTACTCTGGAAACACCATATATTTT. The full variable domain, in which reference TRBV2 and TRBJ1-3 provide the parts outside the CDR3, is EPEVTQTPSHQVTQMGQEVILRCVPISNHLYFYWYRQILGQKVEFLVSFYNNEISEKSEIFDDQFSVERPDGSNFTLKIRSTKLEDSAMYFCASSPGYSGNTIYFGEGSWLTVV.

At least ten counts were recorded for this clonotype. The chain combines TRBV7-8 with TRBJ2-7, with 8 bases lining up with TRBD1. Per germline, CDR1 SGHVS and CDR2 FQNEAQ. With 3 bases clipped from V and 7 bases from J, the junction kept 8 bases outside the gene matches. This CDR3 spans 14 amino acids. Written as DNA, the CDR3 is TGTGCCAGCAGCTTGGAGACAGGGGCTAGAGAGCAGTACTTC. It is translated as CASSLETGAREQYF.

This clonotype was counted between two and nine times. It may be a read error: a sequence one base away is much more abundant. The DNA of the CDR3 is TGCATCGCGGATGCCGGGACAGGGGACGAGCAGTACTTC. Amino acids: CIADAGTGDEQYF. This chain joins TRBV20-1 and TRBJ2-7; 10 bases are shared with TRBD1. CDR1 and CDR2 from the germline V gene are DFQATT and SNEGSKA (reference sequence). CDR3 length equals 13 residues.

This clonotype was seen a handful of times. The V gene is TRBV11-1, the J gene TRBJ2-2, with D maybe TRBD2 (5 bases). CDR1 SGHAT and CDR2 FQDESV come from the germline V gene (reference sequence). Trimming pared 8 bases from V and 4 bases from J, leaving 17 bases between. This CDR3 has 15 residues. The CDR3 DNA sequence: TGTGCCAGCGGCGGGCGAGCCCGGGGCACCGGGGAGCTGTTTTTT. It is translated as CASGGRARGTGELFF.

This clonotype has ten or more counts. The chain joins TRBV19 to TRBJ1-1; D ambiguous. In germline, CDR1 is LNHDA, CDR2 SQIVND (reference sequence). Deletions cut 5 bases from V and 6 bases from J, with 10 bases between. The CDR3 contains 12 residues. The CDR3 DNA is TGTGCCAGTAGTCGCCCAGCCGCTGAAGCTTTCTTT. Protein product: CASSRPAAEAFF.

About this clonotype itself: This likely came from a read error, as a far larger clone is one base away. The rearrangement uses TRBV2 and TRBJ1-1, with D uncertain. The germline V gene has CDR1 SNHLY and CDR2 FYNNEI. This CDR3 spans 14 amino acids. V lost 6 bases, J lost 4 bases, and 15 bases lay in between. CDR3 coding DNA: TGTGCCAGCAGCCTGGTCGTCAGTTCCACTGAAGCTTTCTTT. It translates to CASSLVVSSTEAFF.

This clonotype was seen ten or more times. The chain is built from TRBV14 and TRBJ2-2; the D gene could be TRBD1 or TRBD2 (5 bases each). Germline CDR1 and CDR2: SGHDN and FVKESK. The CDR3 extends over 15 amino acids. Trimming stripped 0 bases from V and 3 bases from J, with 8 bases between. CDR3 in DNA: TGTGCCAGCAGCCAAGAACTAGGGGACACCGGGGAGCTGTTTTTT. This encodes CASSQELGDTGELFF.

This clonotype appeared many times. CDR3 amino acids: CASSLRQGLNYGYTF. Written as DNA, the CDR3 is TGTGCCAGCAGTTTAAGACAGGGACTTAACTATGGCTACACCTTC. This chain uses TRBV12-3 or TRBV12-4 with TRBJ1-2; TRBD1 matches 7 bases. The V and J ends lost 2 bases and 1 base, in that order; junction bases with no gene match: 4. This CDR3 contains 15 residues.

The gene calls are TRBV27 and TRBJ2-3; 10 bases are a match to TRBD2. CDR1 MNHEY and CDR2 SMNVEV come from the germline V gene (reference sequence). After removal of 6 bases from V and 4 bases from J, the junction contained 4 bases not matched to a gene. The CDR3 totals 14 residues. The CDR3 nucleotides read TGTGCCAGCAGCCTAGCGGGAGTCGCAGATACGCAGTATTTT. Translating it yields CASSLAGVADTQYF.